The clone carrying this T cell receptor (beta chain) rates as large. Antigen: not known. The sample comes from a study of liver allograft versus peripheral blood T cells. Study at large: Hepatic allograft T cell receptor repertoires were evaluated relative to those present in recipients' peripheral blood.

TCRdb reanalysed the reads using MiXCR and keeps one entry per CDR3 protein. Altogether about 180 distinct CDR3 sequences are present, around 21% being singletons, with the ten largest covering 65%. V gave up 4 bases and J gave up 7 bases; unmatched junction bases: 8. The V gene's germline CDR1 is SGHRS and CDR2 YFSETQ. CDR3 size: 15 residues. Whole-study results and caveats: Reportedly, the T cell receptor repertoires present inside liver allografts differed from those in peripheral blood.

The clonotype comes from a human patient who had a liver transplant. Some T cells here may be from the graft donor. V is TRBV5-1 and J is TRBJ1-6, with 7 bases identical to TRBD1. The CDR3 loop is CASSDRVGENSPLHF. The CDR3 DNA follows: TGCGCCAGCAGCGACAGGGTAGGAGAAAATTCACCCCTCCACTTT.